This T cell receptor beta chain originates from a study of shared clonotypes between healthy human individuals. Each of the donors was a healthy adult who was HIV-negative and had not had a recent acute infection or vaccination. Sequenced by immunoSEQ multiplex PCR; TCRdb stores in-frame clones only, minus some. The sample shows more than 2 million clones, around 95% of them seen only once. Study-level results: Non-shared clonotypes showed lower generation probabilities than clonotypes common to all four donors. Inspection by rarefaction showed sorted-subset sequencing to be incomplete despite large depth. In having few donors, the study represented limited genetic and exposure-history diversity.

Note on this clone: Its target is unknown.

Deletions cut 5 bases from V and 3 bases from J, with 13 bases between. CDR1 is LNHDA, CDR2 SQIVND, per germline (reference sequence). The CDR3 is 15 amino acids. V and J are TRBV19 and TRBJ1-4; TRBD1 might be the D (6 bases). The TCR originated in a man aged 18 to 29 in good health. The sequenced sample was naive CD4+ T cells sorted from blood. Subset denoted: CD45RA+ positively selected. CDR3 residues: CASSPVKGANEKLFF. The CDR3 DNA reads as TGTGCCAGTAGTCCCGTGAAGGGGGCTAATGAAAAACTGTTTTTT.